This is a list of T cell receptor beta chains from one sample in a study of shared clonotypes between healthy human individuals. Profiled with immunoSEQ multiplex PCR; TCRdb holds only in-frame clones, not every one. The sample records around 700,000 clones, around 72% being singletons. Specimen: memory CD4+ T cells sorted from blood. These receptors were taken from a woman in her thirties in good health. Both conserved end residues are part of each CDR3. The size of a clone is reported for some rows only, either as once, few or many, or as a class for expanded clones.

J gene: TRBJ2-5; clone size: NA; V gene: TRBV4-1; CDR3 protein: CASSQGGAAQGAQYF
J gene: TRBJ1-4; clone size: few; V gene: TRBV7-2; CDR3 protein: CASSSSGELFF
J gene: TRBJ1-5; clone size: few; V gene: TRBV19; CDR3 protein: CASSMVGAGQPQHF
J gene: TRBJ2-1; clone size: NA; V gene: TRBV19; CDR3 protein: CASRPGQGYNEQFF
J gene: TRBJ1-1; clone size: NA; V gene: TRBV18; CDR3 protein: CASSTTGDTEAFF
J gene: TRBJ2-1; clone size: NA; V gene: TRBV27; CDR3 protein: CASRHRDRALGEQFF
J gene: TRBJ1-2; clone size: NA; V gene: TRBV28; CDR3 protein: CASRASSYGYGYTF
J gene: TRBJ2-1; clone size: NA; V gene: TRBV7-7; CDR3 protein: CASSQSGTLYNEQFF
J gene: TRBJ2-7; clone size: NA; V gene: TRBV21-1; CDR3 protein: CASSKGDREFWEQYF
J gene: TRBJ2-7; clone size: NA; V gene: TRBV28; CDR3 protein: CASMALGGTLAGGLYEQYF
J gene: TRBJ2-7; clone size: NA; V gene: TRBV28; CDR3 protein: CASSPASTGEQYF
J gene: TRBJ2-7; clone size: NA; V gene: TRBV4-1; CDR3 protein: CASSQARLGEGRSYEQYF
J gene: TRBJ2-1; clone size: few; V gene: TRBV28; CDR3 protein: CASSYPTSGRGEQFF
J gene: TRBJ2-1; clone size: NA; V gene: TRBV28; CDR3 protein: CASSSFGGTSYNEQFF
J gene: TRBJ1-5; clone size: few; V gene: TRBV28; CDR3 protein: CASTRFISGLQPQHF
J gene: TRBJ2-7; clone size: NA; V gene: TRBV12-2; CDR3 protein: CASRLEVSYEQYF
J gene: TRBJ2-7; clone size: NA; V gene: TRBV28; CDR3 protein: CASTGAGGLYEQYF
J gene: TRBJ2-5; clone size: NA; V gene: TRBV2; CDR3 protein: CASRSGGGRETQYF
J gene: TRBJ2-1; clone size: NA; V gene: TRBV28; CDR3 protein: CASSLSYNEQFF
J gene: TRBJ1-5; clone size: NA; V gene: TRBV5-1; CDR3 protein: CASSLDGLSNQPQHF
J gene: TRBJ2-5; clone size: NA; V gene: TRBV30; CDR3 protein: CAWSTQGGETQYF
J gene: TRBJ1-3; clone size: NA; V gene: TRBV5-6; CDR3 protein: CASSFLTAGNTIYF
J gene: TRBJ1-2; clone size: NA; V gene: TRBV13; CDR3 protein: CASSLGENYGYTF
J gene: TRBJ2-7; clone size: NA; V gene: TRBV6-4; CDR3 protein: CASTLDYGGEQYF
J gene: TRBJ1-4; clone size: NA; V gene: TRBV28; CDR3 protein: CASSFKPGREKLFF
J gene: TRBJ2-6; clone size: NA; V gene: TRBV6-6; CDR3 protein: CASGTQGSGANVLTF
J gene: TRBJ2-1; clone size: NA; V gene: TRBV29-1; CDR3 protein: CSHLKQDSPVEQFF
J gene: TRBJ1-2; clone size: many; V gene: TRBV28; CDR3 protein: CASSPPVRGYTF
J gene: TRBJ2-3; clone size: few; V gene: TRBV5-1; CDR3 protein: CASSTRTGGADTQYF
J gene: TRBJ2-4; clone size: NA; V gene: TRBV28; CDR3 protein: CASSRGANIQYF
J gene: TRBJ2-6; clone size: NA; V gene: TRBV29-1; CDR3 protein: CSVELNSGANVLTF
J gene: TRBJ2-3; clone size: NA; V gene: TRBV27; CDR3 protein: CASSWTSGTTDTQYF
J gene: TRBJ2-3; clone size: NA; V gene: TRBV28; CDR3 protein: CASRSGSTDTQYF
J gene: TRBJ1-5; clone size: NA; V gene: TRBV21-1; CDR3 protein: CASSALRVSNQPQHF
J gene: TRBJ1-1; clone size: NA; V gene: TRBV19; CDR3 protein: CASTSGGSGTEAFF
J gene: TRBJ1-1; clone size: NA; V gene: TRBV19; CDR3 protein: CASTFQGFHTEAFF
J gene: TRBJ1-4; clone size: NA; V gene: TRBV30; CDR3 protein: CAWSVSGTVNEKLFF
J gene: TRBJ1-6; clone size: NA; V gene: TRBV27; CDR3 protein: CASSLGVPGDSPLHF
J gene: TRBJ1-2; clone size: NA; V gene: TRBV29-1; CDR3 protein: CSARDRGRYNGYTF
J gene: TRBJ2-5; clone size: few; V gene: TRBV28; CDR3 protein: CASSLRGGEPQYF
J gene: TRBJ2-6; clone size: NA; V gene: TRBV9; CDR3 protein: CASSVNSGANVLTF
J gene: TRBJ2-3; clone size: NA; V gene: TRBV5-1; CDR3 protein: CAAWSGQSTDTQYF
J gene: TRBJ2-2; clone size: NA; V gene: TRBV2; CDR3 protein: CGGGRRTGELFF
J gene: TRBJ2-5; clone size: NA; V gene: TRBV7-8; CDR3 protein: CASSLEGQKETQYF
J gene: TRBJ2-7; clone size: NA; V gene: TRBV18; CDR3 protein: CASSPATSGNYEQYF
J gene: TRBJ2-5; clone size: NA; V gene: TRBV28; CDR3 protein: CASSSMTSGVPGTQYF
J gene: TRBJ2-7; clone size: NA; V gene: TRBV6-6; CDR3 protein: CASSYPGGQAYEQYF
J gene: TRBJ1-2; clone size: once; V gene: TRBV10-3; CDR3 protein: CATTRTDRDTNGYTF
J gene: TRBJ1-1; clone size: NA; V gene: TRBV5-6; CDR3 protein: CASSLAVNTEAFF
J gene: TRBJ1-4; clone size: few; V gene: TRBV2; CDR3 protein: CASSRSTDLSGEKLFF
J gene: TRBJ2-1; clone size: NA; V gene: TRBV1; CDR3 protein: CTSSQPWGQFSYNEQFF
J gene: TRBJ1-5; clone size: few; V gene: TRBV27; CDR3 protein: CASRGTARNQPQHF